The 31 T cell receptor beta chains reported below all come from one sample, sequenced in a study of PD-1 blockade in classical Hodgkin lymphoma. All the patients suffered relapse after autologous stem cell transplantation, and brentuximab vedotin exposure differed. Repertoires were generated with immunoSEQ multiplex PCR, while TCRdb's copy carries only in-frame clones and drops some. The sample shows 100,000 to 130,000 clones, about 89% of them seen only once. The material sequenced was peripheral blood mononuclear cells (PBMCs), taken before the second cycle of nivolumab. These receptor sequences come from a human donor with classical Hodgkin lymphoma.

V usage is TRBV2 and J usage is TRBJ1-1, with unresolved D. Germline V CDR1 and CDR2: SNHLY, FYNNEI. Trimming took off 10 bases at V and 4 bases at J, with 16 bases between the two ends. CDR3 length: 13 residues. The CDR3 DNA sequence: TGTGCCAAGGATACCAACACCGCCACTGAAGCTTTCTTT. Translated, it gives CAKDTNTATEAFF.

The V call is TRBV19, the J call TRBJ2-1; TRBD2 matches 9 bases. Germline V gene sequence: CDR1 LNHDA, CDR2 SQIVND (reference sequence). V lost 3 bases and J lost 4; bases outside the gene matches: 10. The CDR3 has 17 amino acids. The CDR3 region is CASSIFVASGAYNEQFF. DNA of the CDR3: TGTGCCAGTAGTATTTTTGTGGCTAGCGGGGCTTACAATGAGCAGTTCTTC.

This clone was seen only once. The rearrangement links TRBV27 to TRBJ2-7, with 9 nucleotides matching TRBD2. The CDR3 consists of 16 residues. Germline V CDR1 and CDR2: MNHEY, SMNVEV (reference sequence). The V gene end was trimmed by 2 bases and the J gene end by 2 bases; junction bases not matched to a gene: 7. Here the CDR3 reads CASSLVGGLAAYEQYF. The CDR3 DNA follows: TGTGCCAGCAGTTTAGTTGGGGGACTAGCAGCCTACGAGCAGTACTTC.

This clone was seen only once. J is TRBJ2-2 and V is TRBV27; 11 nucleotides agree with TRBD2. J lost 6 bases, V lost 1 base, and 4 bases had no gene match. Per germline, CDR1 MNHEY and CDR2 SMNVEV (reference sequence). The CDR3 is 16 residues long. CDR3 sequence reads: CASSLLTSGTAGELFF. The CDR3 DNA follows: TGTGCCAGCAGTTTATTGACTAGCGGGACGGCCGGGGAGCTGTTTTTT.

The V and J genes are TRBV15 and TRBJ2-7; 11 positions agree with TRBD2. The CDR3 is 13 residues long. The trim removed 7 bases at V and 6 bases at J, leaving 5 bases unmatched. Germline CDR1 reads LNHNV; CDR2 reads YYDKDF (reference sequence). The CDR3 sequence is CATTTSGRSEQYF. CDR3 nucleotide sequence: TGTGCCACCACCACTAGCGGGAGAAGCGAGCAGTACTTC.

The table lists this clone with a count of one. This rearrangement joins TRBV7-8 to TRBJ2-5, with 11 nucleotides matching TRBD2. V trimming: 8 bases; J trimming: 1 base; junction bases outside the gene matches: 15. Germline V gene lookup returns CDR1 SGHVS and CDR2 FQNEAQ. The CDR3 covers 18 residues. Here the CDR3 DNA reads TGTGCCAGCGAAACCGAACTACTAGCGGGAGTTCTCCAAGAGACCCAGTACTTC. This gives the protein CASETELLAGVLQETQYF.

The V and J genes are TRBV19 and TRBJ1-2; D is perhaps TRBD1 (6 bases). Germline V CDR1 and CDR2: LNHDA, SQIVND (reference sequence). This CDR3 has 16 amino acids. The V and J ends lost 1 base and 3 bases respectively, with 15 bases between them. The DNA of the CDR3 is TGTGCCAGTAGTATAGGGGACACGCCAGGTGACTATGGCTACACCTTC. Its protein product is CASSIGDTPGDYGYTF.

The V call is TRBV27, the J call TRBJ2-2; 9 nucleotides match TRBD1. The CDR3 has 14 amino acids. The trim removed 7 bases at V and 8 bases at J, leaving 8 bases unmatched. Germline lookup yields CDR1 MNHEY and CDR2 SMNVEV (reference sequence). The CDR3 bases are TGTGCCAGCACTCCGGGACAGGGTATAGGGGAGCTGTTTTTT. Its translation: CASTPGQGIGELFF.

This chain joins TRBV5-4 and TRBJ2-1, with D possibly TRBD2 on 5 matching bases. The CDR3 is made up of 14 amino acids. V lost 5 bases and J lost 9, with 18 bases in between. Germline V CDR1 and CDR2: SGHNT, YYREEE (reference sequence). CDR3 DNA sequence: TGTGCCAGCAGGCAACTAGAGGCACACTTTGAGCAGTTCTTC. It translates to CASRQLEAHFEQFF.

The rearrangement uses TRBV28 and TRBJ1-5, with D unclear. Trimming shortened V by 5 bases and J by 2 bases, and 13 bases separated the two germline ends. From germline, CDR1 is MDHEN and CDR2 SYDVKM. This CDR3 has 15 residues. CDR3 in amino acids: CASSPHVGGNQPQHF. In DNA, the CDR3 is TGTGCCAGCAGTCCCCACGTGGGTGGCAATCAGCCCCAGCATTTT.

V is TRBV6-5 and J is TRBJ1-5, with D perhaps TRBD1 (6 bases). The CDR3 is 14 amino acids. Germline CDR1 MNHEY, CDR2 SVGAGI. The ends were cut back, 2 bases at V and 7 bases at J, with 12 bases in the middle. The CDR3 protein is CASSYGTGNQPQHF. CDR3 in DNA: TGTGCCAGCAGTTACGGTACAGGGAACCAGCCCCAGCATTTT.

The chain combines TRBV27 with TRBJ2-3; D is ambiguous. The germline V gene encodes CDR1 MNHEY and CDR2 SMNVEV (reference sequence). The length of the CDR3 is 14 residues. Trimming took off 5 bases at V and 2 bases at J, with 11 bases between the two ends. The chain's CDR3 is CASSPYFHTDTQYF. The CDR3, as DNA: TGTGCCAGCAGTCCTTACTTTCACACAGATACGCAGTATTTT.

The chain uses TRBV6-6 and TRBJ2-3; D remains ambiguous. Germline loops: CDR1 MNHNY, CDR2 SVGAGI (reference sequence). V lost 6 bases, J lost 3 bases, and 19 bases lay in between. This CDR3 spans 16 amino acids. CDR3 DNA: TGTGCCAGCAGGTACCTAGGCGGTTTTCAAACAGATACGCAGTATTTT. Translating gives CASRYLGGFQTDTQYF.

V is TRBV15 and J is TRBJ1-1; 8 positions match TRBD1. Germline trimming cut 2 bases from V and 1 base from J; bases unmatched to any gene: 3. The CDR3 has 15 residues. Germline V lookup: CDR1 LNHNV, CDR2 YYDKDF (reference sequence). Here the CDR3 DNA reads TGTGCCACCAGCAGACCCGGACAGGGGAACACTGAAGCTTTCTTT. Protein sequence: CATSRPGQGNTEAFF.

The chain recombines TRBV28 with TRBJ2-7; TRBD2 aligns across 8 bases. The length of the CDR3 is 14 residues. CDR1 MDHEN and CDR2 SYDVKM come from the germline V gene. J gave up 9 bases and V 8 bases, and 15 bases lay outside the gene matches. In DNA form, the CDR3 reads TGTGCCAGCCGACCGCGGGGGGCGGGCGACTCGCAGTACTTC. It specifies CASRPRGAGDSQYF.

This clone was found a few times. This chain joins TRBV2 and TRBJ1-2, with D hard to call. This CDR3 is 14 amino acids long. With 7 bases removed from V and 0 bases from J, the gap between germline ends came to 12 bases. Per germline, CDR1 SNHLY and CDR2 FYNNEI. The CDR3 DNA is TGTGCCAGCAAGGGAACAGTGACTAACTATGGCTACACCTTC. Translated: CASKGTVTNYGYTF.

This clone showed up just once. The chain carries TRBV6-5 and TRBJ1-1; D unresolved. CDR3 length: 14 residues. CDR1 MNHEY and CDR2 SVGAGI come from the germline V gene. V was cut by 4 bases and J by 3 bases, with 12 bases left in between. The CDR3 loop is CASSSTSGDTEAFF. The DNA of the CDR3 is TGTGCCAGCAGTTCCACCTCGGGTGACACTGAAGCTTTCTTT.

V and J are TRBV6-5 and TRBJ1-5; 8 nucleotides align to TRBD1. V lost 6 bases to trimming and J lost 6 bases; unmatched junction nucleotides: 7. There are 14 residues in the CDR3. The germline V gene has CDR1 MNHEY and CDR2 SVGAGI. The CDR3 region is CASSPGGWSQPQHF. The CDR3 DNA sequence: TGTGCCAGCAGCCCAGGGGGCTGGAGTCAGCCCCAGCATTTT.

Concerning this clone: One junction end does not reproduce the germline sequence, and a read error may be involved. V and J are TRBV7-7 and TRBJ2-1; 8 positions match TRBD1. This CDR3 region has 13 residues. Germline V gives CDR1 SSHAT, CDR2 FNYEAQ (reference sequence). The CDR3 spells CASSLGTGNEQFF. CDR3 bases: TGTGCTAGCAGCCTAGGGACAGGCAATGAGCAGTTCTTC.

V and J are TRBV6-5 and TRBJ1-2; D is unresolved. The CDR3 has 13 residues. Germline values: CDR1 MNHEY, CDR2 SVGAGI. V was clipped by 6 bases and J by 0 bases, with 8 bases between them. This CDR3 is CASRQRSNYGYTF. For the CDR3, the DNA is TGTGCCAGCAGACAGAGATCTAACTATGGCTACACCTTC.

The rearrangement joins TRBV7-2 to TRBJ1-1; weak D call: TRBD1 (5 bases). Germline loops: CDR1 SGHTA, CDR2 FQGNSA. With 1 base removed from V and 3 bases from J, the gap between germline ends came to 6 bases. The CDR3 consists of 13 residues. The CDR3 spells CASSLEGHTEAFF. CDR3 DNA sequence: TGTGCCAGCAGCTTAGAGGGGCACACTGAAGCTTTCTTT. The full variable domain, in which reference TRBV7-2 and TRBJ1-1 provide the parts outside the CDR3, is GAGVSQSPSNKVTEKGKDVELRCDPISGHTALYWYRQSLGQGLEFLIYFQGNSAPDKSGLPSDRFSAERTGGSVSTLTIQRTQQEDSAVYLCASSLEGHTEAFFGQGTRLTVV.

The V call is TRBV9, the J call TRBJ1-5; D remains unclear. The CDR3 sequence is 14 residues long. With 0 bases removed from V and 4 bases from J, the gap between germline ends came to 8 bases. Per the germline V gene, CDR1 is SGDLS and CDR2 is YYNGEE. DNA of the CDR3: TGTGCCAGCAGCGTAGGGGTAGGGAATCAGCCCCAGCATTTT. Its translation: CASSVGVGNQPQHF. The full variable domain, its missing parts supplied by reference TRBV9 and TRBJ1-5, is DSGVTQTPKHLITATGQRVTLRCSPRSGDLSVYWYQQSLDQGLQFLIQYYNGEERAKGNILERFSAQQFPDLHSELNLSSLELGDSALYFCASSVGVGNQPQHFGDGTRLSIL.

This rearrangement joins TRBV4-1 to TRBJ1-1; no clear D gene. Deletions cut 4 bases from V and 2 bases from J, with 11 bases between. Germline CDR1 and CDR2: MGHRA and YSYEKL. The CDR3 consists of 14 residues. In nucleotides, the CDR3 is TGCGCCAGCAGCCCCAGTGATCTAAACACTGAAGCTTTCTTT. This sequence encodes CASSPSDLNTEAFF.

The genes are TRBV27 and TRBJ1-6; 7 bases fit TRBD1. CDR3 length: 16 amino acids. Germline V gene lookup returns CDR1 MNHEY and CDR2 SMNVEV (reference sequence). Trimming cost V 5 bases and J 8 bases; bases outside gene matches: 12. CDR3 protein: CASSPTGAPGYSPLHF. CDR3 DNA sequence: TGTGCCAGCAGTCCCACAGGGGCCCCGGGGTATTCACCCCTCCACTTT.

This clone was recorded a few times. The chain uses TRBV7-9 and TRBJ2-3; D is unclear. This CDR3 contains 14 residues. Looked up from germline, CDR1 is SEHNR and CDR2 is FQNEAQ (reference sequence). Trimming left V 1 base short and J 6 bases short, with 11 bases between. The CDR3 region is CASSLEDRADTQYF. The DNA of the CDR3 is TGTGCCAGCAGCTTAGAGGATAGGGCCGATACGCAGTATTTT.

V is TRBV19 and J is TRBJ1-5; 8 bases agree with TRBD1. V was pared by 5 bases and J by 7 bases, with 13 bases of the junction left unmatched. The CDR3 loop spans 16 amino acids. CDR1 is LNHDA and CDR2 is SQIVND in the germline V gene (reference sequence). CDR3 nucleotide sequence: TGTGCCAGTAGTGTAGGGACAGGAACCTTGGAGCAGCCCCAGCATTTT. Amino acid sequence: CASSVGTGTLEQPQHF.

V and J are TRBV5-4 and TRBJ2-1; D call uncertain. The CDR3 is 15 amino acids. CDR1 is SGHNT, CDR2 YYREEE, per germline (reference sequence). V was shortened by 4 bases and J by 5 bases, with 16 bases between the two germline ends. This chain's CDR3 is CASSRWVTVHNEQFF. CDR3 nucleotide sequence: TGTGCCAGCAGCCGGTGGGTGACGGTCCACAATGAGCAGTTCTTC.

The rearrangement links TRBV7-8 to TRBJ1-2; no firm D call. CDR3 size: 15 residues. V lost 4 bases and J 4 bases, leaving 16 bases between the germline ends. Germline V gene data show CDR1 as SGHVS and CDR2 as FQNEAQ. For the CDR3, the DNA is TGTGCCAGCAGCTCTCCTTATGGAGGTCTCTATGGCTACACCTTC. Protein: CASSSPYGGLYGYTF.

The chain uses TRBV18 and TRBJ2-2; TRBD2 aligns across 13 bases. Germline CDR1 is KGHSH and CDR2 is LQKENI. The V gene end was trimmed by 2 bases and the J gene end by 4 bases; junction bases not matched to a gene: 7. This CDR3 is built from 18 residues. CDR3 region: CASSPALAGGPSTGELFF. In DNA, the CDR3 is TGTGCCAGCTCACCAGCACTAGCGGGAGGGCCCAGCACCGGGGAGCTGTTTTTT.

This chain uses TRBV5-4 with TRBJ1-3; no clear D. The germline CDR1 and CDR2 sequences are SGHNT and YYREEE (reference sequence). V was shortened by 0 bases and J by 0 bases, with 7 bases between the two germline ends. This CDR3 spans 15 amino acids. This CDR3 is CASSLAEGSGNTIYF. CDR3 coding DNA: TGTGCCAGCAGCTTGGCCGAGGGCTCTGGAAACACCATATATTTT. The variable domain in full, with the rest retrieved from reference TRBV5-4 and TRBJ1-3, is ETGVTQSPTHLIKTRGQQVTLRCSSQSGHNTVSWYQQALGQGPQFIFQYYREEENGRGNFPPRFSGLQFPNYSSELNVNALELDDSALYLCASSLAEGSGNTIYFGEGSWLTVV.

Comment on this clone: Additional DNA sequences in this sample encode the identical CDR3. V is TRBV11-2 and J is TRBJ1-1; D gene unclear. V was trimmed by 0 bases and J by 0 bases, leaving 2 bases between them. Germline V gene data show CDR1 as SGHAT and CDR2 as FQNNGV. CDR3 length equals 13 residues. Here the CDR3 reads CASSLDVNTEAFF. The DNA for the CDR3 is TGTGCCAGCAGCTTAGATGTGAACACTGAAGCTTTCTTT.